This T cell receptor beta chain was identified during a study of shared clonotypes between healthy human individuals (dated by TCRdb to about 2020). About the study as a whole: Two women and a few men aged 18 to 49 years were included in the cohort. For each donor, CD4 naive and CD4 memory were each run on three plates, CD8 naive on two plates, and CD8 memory on one plate. The study deeply sequenced blood TCR repertoires of five healthy adults to estimate repertoire size and the extent of clonotype sharing between individuals. Different laboratories and diverse techniques were used to prepare libraries and sequence TCR repertoires, to increase sequencing depth and limit assay-specific biases. Per donor, leukapheresis produced somewhere between about 0.85 and 8.9 billion PBMCs.

Using the deep immunoSEQ assay, TCR CDR3 regions were amplified from genomic DNA by multiplex PCR. For each cell subset, the extracted genomic DNA was distributed evenly across all wells of several immunoSEQ 96-well plates, and each plate served as one replicate. For sorted subsets, approximately 190 ng of genomic DNA, equivalent to 25,000 to 35,000 T cell genomes, went into each replicate PCR. Purified libraries were measured with a Qubit 3.0 fluorometer, size-checked on a Bioanalyzer 2100, and measured again with the KAPA Library Quantification kit. A separate single-read 150-cycle Illumina NextSeq 550 flow cell was used to sequence each immunoSEQ 96-well plate. The original pipeline was this. The immunoSEQ output contained only junctional sequences without quality scores, so filtering could not match that applied to full-length reads. To assign V/J genes and CDR3, sequences were annotated using PyIR, a Python wrapper for IgBLAST v1.9, with IMGT germline references. Any read was removed if the V/J assignment was weak (E-value above 1e-6), the CDR3 was missing, or the read contained stop codons, out-of-frame junctions, or ambiguous translated residues. V3J clonotypes were defined as sequences sharing the same inferred V gene, J gene, and CDR3 amino acid sequence. Percentage overlap between repertoires was computed as shared unique clonotypes divided by the size of the smaller repertoire. Repertoire richness was assessed with RTK rarefaction, the Chao1 estimator, and Recon v2.1 estimates of unobserved clonotypes. Generation probabilities for all TCRbeta clonotypes obtained by the gDNA method from several donors were computed using OLGA. Drawn from immuneACCESS, this table holds only the in-frame rearrangements with V and J called that TCRdb kept. Clones are partly lost; checked studies trace under half to an unresolved V gene and leave the rest unexplained. Clonal size and the V and J genes are those of that table, whereas D and trimming came from the DNA. Recorded for this sample are more than 2 million clones; 85% to 95% of them occurred a single time. The ten largest clones add up to roughly 1.7% of the sample.

Broad study findings and their caveats: Incomplete sequencing was indicated by rarefaction of sorted-subset datasets, despite the large sequencing depth. Sampling was restricted to blood, and TCR repertoires in tissues likely differ from the TCR repertoires found in blood. Pairwise subsampling indicated that sequencing depth was expected to affect the degree of clonotype sharing among donors. Compared with non-shared clonotypes, the clonotypes found in all four sorted-subset donors had higher generation probabilities. Naive subsets generally had larger estimated clonotype richness than memory subsets did. The genetic and exposure-history diversity represented was limited by the small number of donors. Sharing across a few donors was observed for roughly 5% of naive CD4, over 3% of naive CD8, 2% to 2.5% of memory CD4, and around 0.4% of memory CD8 clonotypes.

As to this clone: There is no known antigen for this receptor. No base-level quality is on record; no much larger clone is a single base apart.

CD8 naive samples were obtained by positive selection for CCR7 among CD45RO-negative cells, yielding a CD45RA+CCR7+ population from which TemRA cells were excluded. The donors were healthy, HIV-negative adults with no recently reported acute infections or vaccinations. All donors were Caucasian adults living in Nashville, Tennessee, USA. Blood was obtained by leukapheresis, after which PBMCs were separated by Ficoll-Histopaque density gradient centrifugation and cryopreserved in liquid nitrogen vapor phase. Analytical flow cytometry was used to check the purity and quantity of every magnetically sorted T cell population. Each sorted fraction had its genomic DNA isolated and then quantified by UV absorbance on a Nanodrop 2000c. Sequencing was performed on naive CD8+ T cells from PBMCs. Explained via the paper, the cell subset or site label denotes: CD45RA+CCR7+. This receptor was taken from a young man in good health. Some clones in this sample may be carry-over from other donors' samples.

The CDR3 amino acid sequence is: CASSGGTAGPYYEQYF. The nucleotide sequence is TGTGCCAGCAGCGGAGGGACAGCGGGGCCGTATTACGAGCAGTACTTC. The sequence is built from TRBV7-2 and TRBJ2-7, with the D gene tentatively TRBD1 or TRBD2, based on 7 matching bases in each. CDR1 and CDR2, looked up from the germline V gene, are SGHTA and FQGNSA. A distance of 21 bases separates the germline ends of V and J, which lose 5 bases and 4 bases respectively. The cysteine opens and the phenylalanine closes a CDR3 of 16 amino acids. The read is trimmed to its CDR3 DNA, 48 bases read in frame from base 1.